This TCR beta chain was found in a study of Ad26.COV2.S vaccination and SARS-CoV-2 variants. The overall study: Intramuscularly, Ad26.COV2.S was given either once or twice, 56 days apart.

Per the germline V gene, CDR1 is ENHRY and CDR2 is SYGVKD. The length of the CDR3 is 15 residues. V dropped 3 bases and J dropped 2; count of bases not matched to a gene: 2. Specified treatment: some 20 received Ad26.COV2.S at low or high dose, single or two shots; five or six received placebo; per-sample allocation not given. Sampling was done on day 63 after the first vaccine or placebo injection. Expressing Wuhan-strain SARS-CoV-2 spike, an Ad26 vector served as the vaccine. This clone is a singleton in its sample. The table came from immunoSEQ multiplex PCR; TCRdb's copy has only in-frame clones and leaves some out. Of around 500,000 clones listed, approximately 90% are singletons.

The sequence was obtained from a person between 18 and 65 years old who received the Ad26.COV2.S COVID-19 vaccine or a placebo. The input for sequencing was peripheral blood, taken in a trial of Ad26.COV2.S vaccine versus placebo. The J gene is TRBJ2-3, the V gene TRBV10-3; 10 positions agree with TRBD2. The CDR3: CAISEGLADTDTQYF. The CDR3 bases are TGTGCCATCAGTGAAGGACTAGCGGACACAGATACGCAGTATTTT.